Below, 2 T cell receptor beta chains from the same sample are listed, as sequenced in a study of blood T cells in healthy people across ages. Next came a second PCR, run for about 6 to 12 cycles, which used a sample-barcoded 5' primer along with a J-beta primer mix. TCRdb reprocessed the 5' RACE reads with MiXCR, giving one entry per CDR3 protein. This sample carries 650,000 to 1,000,000 distinct CDR3 sequences, about 37% of them seen once, and the ten largest clones take approximately 12%. The sequenced sample was blood. Every receptor here comes from a man aged 18 to 30 in good health.

This clonotype was picked up a small number of times. This chain connects TRBV27 to TRBJ2-3, with 11 bases that match TRBD2. The CDR3 sequence is 17 residues long. The ends lost 5 bases at V and 6 bases at J; junction bases unmatched: 13. Looked up from germline, CDR1 is MNHEY and CDR2 is SMNVEV (reference sequence). CDR3 amino acids: CASSAPSGGWKLDTQYF. The CDR3 DNA reads TGTGCCAGCAGTGCCCCTAGCGGGGGGTGGAAGTTGGATACGCAGTATTTT.

The chain recombines TRBV12-3 or TRBV12-4 with TRBJ2-7; TRBD2 aligns across 10 bases. The J segment lost 6 bases and the V segment lost 6 bases, leaving 8 bases of the junction unmatched. This CDR3 is built from 14 residues. DNA of the CDR3: TGTGCCAGCAGGGCTAGCGGGAGAGCCCCCGAGCAGTACTTC. Translation: CASRASGRAPEQYF.